This is a list of T cell receptor beta chains from one sample in a study of cytomegalovirus exposure and HLA in healthy donors. Sequencing used immunoSEQ multiplex PCR; TCRdb keeps in-frame clones, though not all of them. The sample consists of approximately 160,000 clones, about 90% of them appearing once. The sample taken for sequencing was PBMCs. All receptors come from a woman aged 18-35 years in good health and CMV-seropositive. CDR3s include the opening cysteine and the closing phenylalanine or tryptophan. The order of the fields is D gene, J gene, V gene, clone size, CDR3 DNA, CDR3 protein. A D gene is named only where the DNA matches it firmly. Clone size appears in some rows only: once, few, many, or a class for an expanded clone.

NA,TRBJ2-3,TRBV6-5,NA,TGTGCCAGCAGTTACGATGCGGGGAGCACAGATACGCAGTATTTT,CASSYDAGSTDTQYF
NA,TRBJ1-1,TRBV5-1,NA,TGCGCCAGCAGCTTGGCCGAAGGACAGATGCCTGAAGCTTTCTTT,CASSLAEGQMPEAFF
TRBD2,TRBJ2-3,TRBV27,NA,TGTGCCAGCAGTTTAATGGGGGGGGCAGATACGCAGTATTTT,CASSLMGGADTQYF
NA,TRBJ2-3,TRBV6-1,NA,TGTGCCAGCAGTCTTGTCTCCTTAAGCACAGATACGCAGTATTTT,CASSLVSLSTDTQYF
TRBD2,TRBJ2-1,TRBV7-2,NA,TGTGCCAGCAGCTCCTTGCCAGCGGGAGGGCGAGGCGAGCAGTTCTTC,CASSSLPAGGRGEQFF
TRBD2,TRBJ2-1,TRBV6-1,NA,TGTGCCAGCAGTGTAGCGGGGGGGCCGTACAATGAGCAGTTCTTC,CASSVAGGPYNEQFF
NA,TRBJ1-5,TRBV7-9,once,TGTGCCAGCAGCTTTGTGACGGACGGGAGAGCAGGTCAGCCCCAGCATTTT,CASSFVTDGRAGQPQHF
TRBD1,TRBJ2-7,TRBV28,once,TGTGCCAGCAGCCGGACAGGGGCCTTACCCTACGAGCAGTACTTC,CASSRTGALPYEQYF
NA,TRBJ1-2,TRBV6-5,NA,TGTGCCAGCAGTTACGGAGGGCTTGGGGGCTACACCTTC,CASSYGGLGGYTF
TRBD1,TRBJ2-7,TRBV4-1,NA,TGCGCCAGCAGCCCGCTGACAGGGATCTCCTACGAGCAGTACTTC,CASSPLTGISYEQYF
TRBD1,TRBJ1-4,TRBV27,NA,TGTGCCAGCTCCTCCGGGACAGGGGGCGGTCCGGTAGAAAAACTGTTTTTT,CASSSGTGGGPVEKLFF
NA,TRBJ1-1,TRBV30,once,TGTGCCTGGTTGTGGCAGAAGGAGACTGAAGCTTTCTTT,CAWLWQKETEAFF
NA,TRBJ1-1,TRBV19,NA,TGTGCCAGTAGTATTGGCACCCCGGGAACTGAAGCTTTCTTT,CASSIGTPGTEAFF
TRBD1,TRBJ2-7,TRBV13,NA,TGTGCCAGCAGCTTAGCCAGGACAGGGAGCTCCTACGAGCAGTACTTC,CASSLARTGSSYEQYF
NA,TRBJ1-5,TRBV6-5,NA,TGTGCCAGCAGGAACCCGCAGGGGTGGGATCAGCCCCAGCATTTT,CASRNPQGWDQPQHF
NA,TRBJ2-5,TRBV7-2,NA,TGTGCCAGCAGCATAGGGGCGGGCCTAGCCGGATTGGAGACCCAGTACTTC,CASSIGAGLAGLETQYF
NA,TRBJ2-1,TRBV12-5,once,TGTGCTAGTGGTGGGTTGGGGGCTTCCAGCTCCTACAATGAGCAGTTCTTC,CASGGLGASSSYNEQFF
NA,TRBJ1-1,TRBV11-2,NA,TGTGCCAGCAGTTTACCTTTGACTGAAGCTTTCTTT,CASSLPLTEAFF
NA,TRBJ1-5,TRBV12-5,NA,TGTGCTAGTGGTTTGGGCAGTTATAGCAATCAGCCCCAGCATTTT,CASGLGSYSNQPQHF
TRBD1,TRBJ2-7,TRBV2,once,TGTGCCAGCAGTGCCGTGGACAGGGGGCACTACGAGCAGTACTTC,CASSAVDRGHYEQYF
TRBD1,TRBJ1-2,TRBV5-5,NA,TGTGCCAGCAGCTGGGGACAGGGCCCTACTAACTATGGCTACACCTTC,CASSWGQGPTNYGYTF
TRBD1,TRBJ1-2,TRBV6-5,NA,TGTGCCAGCAGCCGCACAGGGGGCGCAGGTGGCTACACCTTC,CASSRTGGAGGYTF
NA,TRBJ2-7,TRBV21-1,NA,TGTGCCAGCAAGCGGCGCACCCCCCGCTACGAGCAGTACTTC,CASKRRTPRYEQYF
NA,TRBJ2-7,TRBV4-1,NA,TGCGCCAGCAGCCAAGATATGGTAGCTTTTTACTACGAGCAGTACTTC,CASSQDMVAFYYEQYF
NA,TRBJ2-1,TRBV6-1,NA,TGTGCCAGCAGTGAAGGTGTCAGGGTGGTATTCAATGAGCAGTTCTTC,CASSEGVRVVFNEQFF
TRBD1,TRBJ2-7,TRBV5-4,NA,TGTGCCTGGGGACAGACAAACTACGAGCAGTACTTC,CAWGQTNYEQYF
NA,TRBJ2-7,TRBV5-8,NA,TGTGCCAGCAGCTTTCTCGGGTCATCCTTCTACGAGCAGTACTTC,CASSFLGSSFYEQYF
TRBD2,TRBJ2-1,TRBV27,NA,TGTGCCAGCAGCCCTTTCCGGACTAGCGGCACTGAGCAGTTCTTC,CASSPFRTSGTEQFF
TRBD2,TRBJ2-1,TRBV7-2,NA,TGTGCCAGCGGGGAACGGACTAGCGACTACAATGAGCAGTTCTTC,CASGERTSDYNEQFF
TRBD2,TRBJ2-3,TRBV7-9,NA,TGTGCCAGCAGGGACGGGACTAGCGGGACAGATACGCAGTATTTT,CASRDGTSGTDTQYF
NA,TRBJ1-2,TRBV5-1,NA,TGCGCCAGCAGCAGCCAGTCAGGGCCGGAGGGCTACACCTTC,CASSSQSGPEGYTF
TRBD2,TRBJ2-1,TRBV27,NA,TGTGCCAGCAGTCTCAGCGGGAGCTCCTACAATGAGCAGTTCTTC,CASSLSGSSYNEQFF
TRBD2,TRBJ2-5,TRBV27,once,TGTGCCAGCAGTCCAGGGAGGGGAGAGACCCAGTACTTC,CASSPGRGETQYF
TRBD1,TRBJ2-5,TRBV28,NA,TGTGCCAGCACCTGGGACAGCCAAGAGACCCAGTACTTC,CASTWDSQETQYF
NA,TRBJ1-5,TRBV30,NA,TGTGCCTGGAGTGTCTGGGGAGGTGGCAATCAGCCCCAGCATTTT,CAWSVWGGGNQPQHF
NA,TRBJ1-5,TRBV7-2,NA,TGTGCCAGCAGCTTAGCGCCAGGGCCCAATCAGCCCCAGCATTTT,CASSLAPGPNQPQHF
NA,TRBJ1-3,TRBV14,once,TGTGCCAGCAGCCAAGTGACAGGACGATCCTCTGGAAACACCATATATTTT,CASSQVTGRSSGNTIYF
NA,TRBJ1-2,TRBV18,NA,TGTGCCAGCTCACGCGAGAGGGGGAATGGCTACACCTTC,CASSRERGNGYTF
NA,TRBJ1-2,TRBV28,few,TGTGCCAGCAGCCAGATGAACTATGGCTACACCTTC,CASSQMNYGYTF
TRBD2,TRBJ2-7,TRBV9,NA,TGTGCCAGCAGCGCCGGGACTAGCAGCTACGAGCAGTACTTC,CASSAGTSSYEQYF
NA,TRBJ2-7,TRBV19,NA,TGTGCCAGTAGTATAGTCGCAGGGTACTACGAGCAGTACTTC,CASSIVAGYYEQYF
NA,TRBJ2-3,TRBV10-3,NA,TGTGCCATCGCTAGGAGAGACACAGATACGCAGTATTTT,CAIARRDTDTQYF
NA,TRBJ2-5,TRBV27,NA,TGTGCCAGCAGTCCAAACCTAGCGACTTTGGAAGAGACCCAGTACTTC,CASSPNLATLEETQYF
NA,TRBJ2-5,TRBV14,NA,TGTGCCAGCAGCCAAGTGGCAGGGTTAGGAGAGACCCAGTACTTC,CASSQVAGLGETQYF